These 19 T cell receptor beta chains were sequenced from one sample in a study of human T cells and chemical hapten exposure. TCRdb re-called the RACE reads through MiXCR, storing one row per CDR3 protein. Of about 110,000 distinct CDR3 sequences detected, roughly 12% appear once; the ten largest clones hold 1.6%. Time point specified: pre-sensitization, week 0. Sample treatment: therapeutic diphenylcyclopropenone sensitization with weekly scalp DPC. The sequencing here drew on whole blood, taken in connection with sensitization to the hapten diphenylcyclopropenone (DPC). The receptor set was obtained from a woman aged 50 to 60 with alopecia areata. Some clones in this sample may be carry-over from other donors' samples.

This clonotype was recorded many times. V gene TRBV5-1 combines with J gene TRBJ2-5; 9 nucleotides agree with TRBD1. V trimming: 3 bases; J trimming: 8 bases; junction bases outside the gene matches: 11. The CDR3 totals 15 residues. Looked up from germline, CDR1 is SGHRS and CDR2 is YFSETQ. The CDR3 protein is CASSYVTGGPGTQYF. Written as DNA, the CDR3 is TGCGCCAGCAGCTACGTAACAGGGGGCCCAGGAACCCAGTACTTC.

CDR3 sequence reads: CASGPQGYEQYF. As DNA, the CDR3 is TGTGCCAGCGGACCCCAGGGATACGAGCAGTACTTC. This rearrangement joins TRBV14 to TRBJ2-7; perhaps TRBD1 as D (5 bases). Germline lookup yields CDR1 SGHDN and CDR2 FVKESK. The CDR3 totals 12 residues. Trimming pared 8 bases from V and 4 bases from J, leaving 12 bases between.

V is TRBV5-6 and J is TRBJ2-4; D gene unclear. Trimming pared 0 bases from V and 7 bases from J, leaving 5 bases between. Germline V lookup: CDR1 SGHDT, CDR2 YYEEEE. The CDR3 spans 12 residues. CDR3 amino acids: CASSLGWNIQYF. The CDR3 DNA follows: TGTGCCAGCAGCTTGGGGTGGAACATTCAGTACTTC.

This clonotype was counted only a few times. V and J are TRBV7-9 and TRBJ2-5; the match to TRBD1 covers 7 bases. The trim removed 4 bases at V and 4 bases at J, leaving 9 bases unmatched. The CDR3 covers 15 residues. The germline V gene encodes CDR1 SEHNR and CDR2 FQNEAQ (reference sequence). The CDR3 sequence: CASSSGNNRGETQYF. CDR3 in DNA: TGTGCCAGCAGCTCGGGTAACAACAGGGGAGAGACCCAGTACTTC.

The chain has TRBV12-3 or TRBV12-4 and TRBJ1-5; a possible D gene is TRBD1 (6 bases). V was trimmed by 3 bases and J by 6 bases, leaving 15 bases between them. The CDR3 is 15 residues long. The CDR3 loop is CASSFGSAGVQPQHF. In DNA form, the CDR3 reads TGTGCCAGCAGTTTCGGTTCTGCAGGGGTTCAGCCCCAGCATTTT.

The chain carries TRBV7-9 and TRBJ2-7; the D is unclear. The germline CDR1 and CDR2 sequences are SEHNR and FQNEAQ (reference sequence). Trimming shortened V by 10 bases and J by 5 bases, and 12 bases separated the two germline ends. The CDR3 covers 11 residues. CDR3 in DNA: TGTGCCACCTCGAGAGGTCACGAGCAGTACTTC. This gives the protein CATSRGHEQYF.

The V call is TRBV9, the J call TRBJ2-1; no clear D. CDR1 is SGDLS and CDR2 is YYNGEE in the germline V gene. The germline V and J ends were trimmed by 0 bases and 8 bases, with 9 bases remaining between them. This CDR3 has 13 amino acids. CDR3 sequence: CASSVEGLHEQFF. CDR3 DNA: TGTGCCAGCAGCGTAGAGGGCCTACATGAGCAGTTCTTC. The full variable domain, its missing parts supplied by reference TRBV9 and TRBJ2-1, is DSGVTQTPKHLITATGQRVTLRCSPRSGDLSVYWYQQSLDQGLQFLIQYYNGEERAKGNILERFSAQQFPDLHSELNLSSLELGDSALYFCASSVEGLHEQFFGPGTRLTVL.

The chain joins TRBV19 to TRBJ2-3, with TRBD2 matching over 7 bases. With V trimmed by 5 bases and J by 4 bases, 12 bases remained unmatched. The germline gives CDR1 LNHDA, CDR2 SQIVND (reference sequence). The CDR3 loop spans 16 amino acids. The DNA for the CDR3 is TGTGCCAGTAGTTTAGGACTAGAACTAGTTCCAGATACGCAGTATTTT. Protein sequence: CASSLGLELVPDTQYF.

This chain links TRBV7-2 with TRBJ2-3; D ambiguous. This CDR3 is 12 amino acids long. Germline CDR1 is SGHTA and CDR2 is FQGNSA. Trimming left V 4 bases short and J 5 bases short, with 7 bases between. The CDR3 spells CASSSLGDTQYF. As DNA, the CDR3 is TGTGCCAGCAGCTCCCTCGGAGATACGCAGTATTTT.

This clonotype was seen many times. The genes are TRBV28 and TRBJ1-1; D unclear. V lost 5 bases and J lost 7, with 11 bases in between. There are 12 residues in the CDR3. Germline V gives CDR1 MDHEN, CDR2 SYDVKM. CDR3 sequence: CASSTYRDEAFF. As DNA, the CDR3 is TGTGCCAGCAGTACCTACCGGGATGAAGCTTTCTTT.

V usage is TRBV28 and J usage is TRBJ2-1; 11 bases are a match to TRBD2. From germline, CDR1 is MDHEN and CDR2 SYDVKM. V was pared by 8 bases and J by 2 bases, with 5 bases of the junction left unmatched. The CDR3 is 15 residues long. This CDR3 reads CASLRTSGPYNEQFF. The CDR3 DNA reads TGTGCCAGCCTTAGGACTAGCGGGCCCTACAATGAGCAGTTCTTC.

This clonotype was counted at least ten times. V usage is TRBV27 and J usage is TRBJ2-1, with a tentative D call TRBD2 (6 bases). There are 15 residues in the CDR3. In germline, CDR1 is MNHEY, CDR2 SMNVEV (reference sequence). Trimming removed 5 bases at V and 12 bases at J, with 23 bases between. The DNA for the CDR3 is TGTGCCAGCAGTGGGACTGCAACCGGGGAGGTCGGGCAGTTCTTC. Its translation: CASSGTATGEVGQFF.

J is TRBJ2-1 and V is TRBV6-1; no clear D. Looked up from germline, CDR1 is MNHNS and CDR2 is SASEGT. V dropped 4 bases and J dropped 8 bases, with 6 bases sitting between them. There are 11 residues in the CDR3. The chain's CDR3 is CASSGEHEQFF. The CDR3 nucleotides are TGTGCCAGCAGTGGTGAGCATGAGCAGTTCTTC.

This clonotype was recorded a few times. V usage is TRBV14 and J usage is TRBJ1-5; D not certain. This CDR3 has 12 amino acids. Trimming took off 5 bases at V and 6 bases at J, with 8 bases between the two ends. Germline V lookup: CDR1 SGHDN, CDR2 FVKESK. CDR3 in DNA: TGTGCCAGCAGCATCGGGCTTCAGCCCCAGCATTTT. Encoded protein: CASSIGLQPQHF.

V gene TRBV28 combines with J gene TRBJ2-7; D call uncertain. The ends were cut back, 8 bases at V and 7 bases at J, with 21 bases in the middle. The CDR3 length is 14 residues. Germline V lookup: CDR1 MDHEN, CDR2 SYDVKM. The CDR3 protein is CASQPPMRNGEQYF. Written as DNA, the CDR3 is TGTGCCAGCCAACCCCCCATGAGGAATGGGGAGCAGTACTTC.

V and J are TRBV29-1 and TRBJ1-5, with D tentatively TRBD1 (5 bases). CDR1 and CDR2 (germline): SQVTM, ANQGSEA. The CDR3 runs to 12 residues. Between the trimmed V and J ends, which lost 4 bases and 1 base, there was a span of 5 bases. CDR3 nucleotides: TGCAGCGTTGGGGACAGCAATCAGCCCCAGCATTTT. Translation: CSVGDSNQPQHF.

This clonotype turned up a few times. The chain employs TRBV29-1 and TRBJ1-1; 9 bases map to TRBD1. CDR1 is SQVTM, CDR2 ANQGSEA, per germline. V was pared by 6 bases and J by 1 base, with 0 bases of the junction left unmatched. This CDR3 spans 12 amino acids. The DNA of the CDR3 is TGCAGCGTGGGACAGGGGAACACTGAAGCTTTCTTT. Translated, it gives CSVGQGNTEAFF.

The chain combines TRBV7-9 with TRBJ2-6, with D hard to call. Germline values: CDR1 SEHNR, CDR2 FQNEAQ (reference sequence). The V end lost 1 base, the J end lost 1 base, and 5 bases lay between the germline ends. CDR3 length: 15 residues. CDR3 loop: CASSLVTSGANVLTF. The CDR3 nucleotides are TGTGCCAGCAGCTTAGTAACATCTGGGGCCAACGTCCTGACTTTC.

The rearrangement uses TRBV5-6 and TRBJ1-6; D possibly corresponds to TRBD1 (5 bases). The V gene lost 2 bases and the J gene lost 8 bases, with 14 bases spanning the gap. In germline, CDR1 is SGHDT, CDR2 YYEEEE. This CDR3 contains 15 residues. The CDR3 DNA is TGTGCCAGCAGCTTTTCTGGGACGGGCTATTCACCCCTCCACTTT. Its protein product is CASSFSGTGYSPLHF.